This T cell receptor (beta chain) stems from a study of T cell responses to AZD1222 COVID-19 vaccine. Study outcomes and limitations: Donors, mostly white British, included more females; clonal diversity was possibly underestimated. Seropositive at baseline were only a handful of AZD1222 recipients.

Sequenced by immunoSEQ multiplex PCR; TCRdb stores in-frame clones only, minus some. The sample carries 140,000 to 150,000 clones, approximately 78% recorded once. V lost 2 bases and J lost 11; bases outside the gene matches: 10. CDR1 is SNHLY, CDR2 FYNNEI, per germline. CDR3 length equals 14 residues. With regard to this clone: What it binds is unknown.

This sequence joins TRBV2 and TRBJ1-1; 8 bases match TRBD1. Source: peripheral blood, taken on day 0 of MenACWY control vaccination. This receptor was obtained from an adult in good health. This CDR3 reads CASSEWEQGARAFF. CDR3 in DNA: TGTGCCAGCAGTGAATGGGAGCAGGGGGCTCGTGCTTTCTTT. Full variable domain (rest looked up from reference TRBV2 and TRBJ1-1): EPEVTQTPSHQVTQMGQEVILRCVPISNHLYFYWYRQILGQKVEFLVSFYNNEISEKSEIFDDQFSVERPDGSNFTLKIRSTKLEDSAMYFCASSEWEQGARAFFGQGTRLTVV.